A single sample is the source of the 2 T cell receptor beta chains below, sequenced in a study of post-analysis software for immune sequencing data. General study points: A handful of TRBV segments, including TRBV5-6, TRBV5-1 and TRBV20-1, were more frequent in patients than controls.

For these receptors, no antigen is known. cDNA libraries for TCR beta contained unique molecular identifiers. MiXCR, run by TCRdb on the PCR reads, gives a single entry per CDR3 protein. This table holds 170,000 or so distinct CDR3 sequences, roughly 30% found once. The sample taken for sequencing was blood. Source of these receptors: a girl aged 5-17 years with multiple sclerosis.

In this sample, this clonotype turned up many times. This sequence joins TRBV6-5 and TRBJ1-5; possibly TRBD1 for D (5 bases). The CDR3 runs 15 residues. The V gene's germline CDR1 is MNHEY and CDR2 SVGAGI. Trimming shortened V by 5 bases and J by 0 bases, and 11 bases separated the two germline ends. The DNA for the CDR3 is TGTGCCAGCAGTCCCGACAGTTATAGCAATCAGCCCCAGCATTTT. This encodes CASSPDSYSNQPQHF.

Comment on this clonotype: Its ends do not fully match the called genes, so a read error is possible. The V call is TRBV9, the J call TRBJ2-3; D may be TRBD2 (5 bases). The CDR3 totals 12 residues. Per the germline V gene, CDR1 is SGDLS and CDR2 is YYNGEE. The CDR3, as DNA: TGTGCCGGCAGCGGCCCCACAGATACGCAGTATTTT. It encodes CAGSGPTDTQYF.